The entry that follows covers one TCR beta chain sequence. Its antigen is as yet unknown. Among the 110 or so subjects of the validation cohort, separate from the 666-subject first cohort, were the donors. This table comes from immunoSEQ multiplex PCR, and its TCRdb copy is limited to in-frame clones, with some not included. This sample has over 150,000 clones; 91% occur once, and the top ten carry roughly 3%. These data originate in a study of cytomegalovirus exposure and HLA in healthy donors. General study results and limits: Subsequent analysis found a tendency for first-cohort TCR clusters to co-occur within the 95 to 150 validation repertoires. Through in vitro validation, a few CMV-associated chains were shown to be specific for CMV antigens. For cytomegalovirus status, the classifier reportedly gave diagnoses with high specificity and sensitivity.

The clonotype was recovered from a woman aged 18-29 years in good health and CMV-seropositive. Sequencing was done on a sample of PBMCs.

In DNA, the CDR3 is TGTGCCAGCAGCTTCCGAGACCAAGAGACCCAGTACTTC. As protein: CASSFRDQETQYF. J is TRBJ2-5 and V is TRBV11-2; D gene uncertain. Trimming pared 3 bases from V and 0 bases from J, leaving 5 bases between. The CDR3 covers 13 residues. CDR1 SGHAT and CDR2 FQNNGV come from the germline V gene.